These 19 T cell receptor beta chains were all obtained from the same sample, sequenced in a study of blood T cell repertoires in COVID-19. Assay: immunoSEQ multiplex PCR; the TCRdb copy retains only in-frame clones and omits some. The repertoire holds about 270,000 clones, with roughly nine tenths as singletons. The sample taken for sequencing was peripheral blood. The origin of the receptors is a woman in her 30s with COVID-19, enrolled during active disease.

V and J are TRBV27 and TRBJ1-6, with D maybe TRBD1 (5 bases). The V gene lost 0 bases and the J gene lost 7 bases, with 13 bases spanning the gap. CDR1 and CDR2 (germline): MNHEY, SMNVEV (reference sequence). The CDR3 loop spans 16 amino acids. The chain's CDR3 is CASSLSSGEGNSPLHF. The CDR3 DNA reads TGTGCCAGCAGTTTATCTTCGGGGGAAGGAAATTCACCCCTCCACTTT.

This chain connects TRBV7-8 to TRBJ2-5; 9 bases line up with TRBD1. The V segment lost 5 bases and the J segment 1 base; nucleotides outside the gene matches: 2. Germline CDR1 and CDR2: SGHVS and FQNEAQ. The CDR3 totals 14 residues. CDR3: CASSQTGGQETQYF. For the CDR3, the DNA is TGTGCCAGCAGCCAGACAGGGGGCCAAGAGACCCAGTACTTC. Combining the CDR3 with reference TRBV7-8 and TRBJ2-5 gives the whole variable domain GAGVSQSPRYKVAKRGQDVALRCDPISGHVSLFWYQQALGQGPEFLTYFQNEAQLDKSGLPSDRFFAERPEGSVSTLKIQRTQQEDSAVYLCASSQTGGQETQYFGPGTRLLVL.

The chain is built from TRBV6-2 or TRBV6-3 and TRBJ2-7, with TRBD1 identical over 9 bases. V was pared by 2 bases and J by 3 bases, with 5 bases of the junction left unmatched. The germline V gene encodes CDR1 MNHEY and CDR2 SVGEGT. The CDR3 runs to 15 residues. CDR3 bases: TGTGCCAGCAGTTACCAGACAGGGGGGTACTACGAGCAGTACTTC. Encoded protein: CASSYQTGGYYEQYF.

The chain has TRBV19 and TRBJ2-1; no definite D call. V lost 6 bases and J lost 6, with 15 bases in between. In germline, CDR1 is LNHDA, CDR2 SQIVND (reference sequence). This CDR3 comprises 14 residues. CDR3 DNA: TGTGCCAGTAGGGTATTAGCAGCCGCCAATGAGCAGTTCTTC. This codes for CASRVLAAANEQFF.

This clone came up once. The chain joins TRBV10-2 to TRBJ1-5; D uncertain. V was clipped by 7 bases and J by 4 bases, with 11 bases between them. The CDR3 totals 13 residues. Germline assignment: CDR1 WSHSY and CDR2 SAAADI. The CDR3 is CASIPRRNQPQHF. CDR3 bases: TGCGCCAGCATCCCCCGGAGGAATCAGCCCCAGCATTTT.

The chain has TRBV6-5 and TRBJ2-7; tentatively, D is TRBD2 (7 bases). Trimming cost V 6 bases and J 4 bases, with 13 bases left between them. CDR1 MNHEY and CDR2 SVGAGI come from the germline V gene. The CDR3 contains 13 residues. In nucleotides, the CDR3 is TGTGCCAGCAGCAGAGGGGGGGTGTACGAGCAGTACTTC. Its translation: CASSRGGVYEQYF.

The rearrangement links TRBV9 to TRBJ1-2, with 9 bases that match TRBD1. Germline V gene data show CDR1 as SGDLS and CDR2 as YYNGEE. The trim removed 0 bases at V and 0 bases at J, leaving 0 bases unmatched. The CDR3 runs 15 residues. CDR3 protein: CASSVGQGANYGYTF. The DNA for the CDR3 is TGTGCCAGCAGCGTAGGACAGGGGGCTAACTATGGCTACACCTTC.

This clone has a single count. This sequence may be a read error, since a much larger clone differs from it by one base. The rearrangement uses TRBV9 and TRBJ2-1; 11 nucleotides match TRBD2. V shed 2 bases, J shed 4 bases, and the junction held 2 bases outside the gene matches. The germline V gene encodes CDR1 SGDLS and CDR2 YYNGEE. CDR3 length: 15 residues. CDR3 region: CASSVSGGEYNEQFF. The CDR3 DNA sequence: TGTGCCAGCAGCGTTAGCGGGGGGGAATACAATGAGCAGTTCTTC. Full variable domain (missing parts from reference TRBV9 and TRBJ2-1): DSGVTQTPKHLITATGQRVTLRCSPRSGDLSVYWYQQSLDQGLQFLIQYYNGEERAKGNILERFSAQQFPDLHSELNLSSLELGDSALYFCASSVSGGEYNEQFFGPGTRLTVL.

The V gene is TRBV5-4, the J gene TRBJ1-1; 12 bases agree with TRBD1. The CDR3 consists of 17 residues. The V gene's germline CDR1 is SGHNT and CDR2 YYREEE (reference sequence). V lost 7 bases, J lost 4 bases, and 14 bases stayed unmatched. In DNA form, the CDR3 reads TGTGCCAGCCCAGGGACAGGGGGCGATGGTCTTCCCACTGAAGCTTTCTTT. Translating gives CASPGTGGDGLPTEAFF.

The genes are TRBV6-4 and TRBJ2-7; D possibly corresponds to TRBD1 (6 bases). The V gene's germline CDR1 is MRHNA and CDR2 SNTAGT. This CDR3 is 16 amino acids long. Trimming cost V 5 bases and J 3 bases, with 20 bases left between them. Here the CDR3 reads CASSPPPRDKYYEQYF. Here the CDR3 DNA reads TGTGCCAGCAGTCCTCCTCCCCGGGACAAGTACTACGAGCAGTACTTC.

This clone was seen once. This chain uses TRBV18 with TRBJ2-3; 8 bases agree with TRBD2. This CDR3 contains 16 residues. The J segment lost 1 base and the V segment lost 4 bases, leaving 7 bases of the junction unmatched. Germline loops: CDR1 KGHSH, CDR2 LQKENI. The chain's CDR3 is CASSRIAGSRTDTQYF. The CDR3, as DNA: TGTGCCAGCTCACGAATAGCGGGGAGCCGCACAGATACGCAGTATTTT.

The rearrangement uses TRBV7-9 and TRBJ2-7; D may be TRBD2 (5 bases). The CDR3 totals 13 residues. Germline lookup yields CDR1 SEHNR and CDR2 FQNEAQ (reference sequence). The V gene lost 5 bases and the J gene lost 0 bases, with 8 bases spanning the gap. The CDR3 is CASSPAGSYEQYF. The CDR3 nucleotides read TGTGCCAGCAGCCCCGCGGGCTCCTACGAGCAGTACTTC.

This chain uses TRBV6-6 with TRBJ2-1; 7 bases agree with TRBD1. The CDR3 totals 15 residues. Germline V gene data show CDR1 as MNHNY and CDR2 as SVGAGI (reference sequence). V trimming: 5 bases; J trimming: 0 bases; junction bases outside the gene matches: 4. This chain's CDR3 is CASSPRDSSYNEQFF. CDR3 in DNA: TGTGCCAGCAGTCCCCGGGACAGCTCCTACAATGAGCAGTTCTTC.

In this sample, this clone turned up a few times. Other DNA sequences within the sample encode an identical CDR3. The chain has TRBV3-1 (or the pseudogene TRBV3-2) and TRBJ2-7, with 10 bases fitting TRBD1. Trimming removed 4 bases from V and 4 bases from J; junction bases left unmatched: 1. The germline gives CDR1 LGHDT, CDR2 YNNKEL (reference sequence). The length of the CDR3 is 13 residues. Here the CDR3 DNA reads TGTGCCAGCAGCCCGGGACAGGGGTACGAGCAGTACTTC. The encoded protein is CASSPGQGYEQYF.

This chain connects TRBV6-1 to TRBJ2-1, with D perhaps matching TRBD1 (5 bases). The CDR3 is made up of 16 amino acids. Trimming took 2 bases from V and 0 from J, leaving 11 bases between them. The germline V gene has CDR1 MNHNS and CDR2 SASEGT. The CDR3 bases are TGTGCCAGCAGTGAATTTCAGGGAAGCTCCTACAATGAGCAGTTCTTC. Encoded protein: CASSEFQGSSYNEQFF.

The chain uses TRBV5-1 and TRBJ1-6, with D perhaps matching TRBD1 (5 bases). The CDR3 loop spans 15 amino acids. Trimming shortened V by 0 bases and J by 7 bases, and 11 bases separated the two germline ends. Per the germline V gene, CDR1 is SGHRS and CDR2 is YFSETQ. The CDR3 protein is CASSLVAGKNSPLHF. As DNA, the CDR3 is TGCGCCAGCAGCTTGGTCGCAGGGAAAAATTCACCCCTCCACTTT.

The chain joins TRBV11-2 to TRBJ2-3; the match to TRBD2 covers 8 bases. Germline V gene data show CDR1 as SGHAT and CDR2 as FQNNGV. This CDR3 comprises 17 residues. The ends lost 8 bases at V and 2 bases at J; junction bases unmatched: 15. CDR3 loop: CASRHYPGGGPTDTQYF. CDR3 nucleotides: TGTGCCAGCCGTCACTATCCAGGCGGGGGGCCCACAGATACGCAGTATTTT.

This chain links TRBV27 with TRBJ2-7; tentatively, D is TRBD2 (7 bases). V lost 3 bases, J lost 5 bases, and 14 bases lay in between. This CDR3 contains 14 residues. Germline V gene lookup returns CDR1 MNHEY and CDR2 SMNVEV (reference sequence). CDR3: CASSFRGAGNEQYF. The DNA of the CDR3 is TGTGCCAGCAGTTTTCGGGGGGCAGGGAACGAGCAGTACTTC.

This clone was counted once. The V gene is TRBV11-2, the J gene TRBJ2-7, with TRBD1 as a possible D gene (5 bases). With 5 bases removed from V and 1 base from J, the gap between germline ends came to 18 bases. The V gene's germline CDR1 is SGHAT and CDR2 FQNNGV. The CDR3 consists of 16 residues. CDR3 residues: CASSQNQGQLSYEQYF. The DNA of the CDR3 is TGTGCCAGCAGCCAGAACCAGGGCCAACTATCCTACGAGCAGTACTTC.